The 29 T cell receptor beta chains below come from one sample, sequenced in a study of blood T cell repertoires in COVID-19. Libraries were prepared by immunoSEQ multiplex PCR; TCRdb keeps only in-frame clonotypes and omits some of them. The data show around 290,000 clones, about 90% seen once. The sample consisted of peripheral blood. Every receptor here comes from a woman in her fifties or sixties who had recovered from COVID-19.

The chain employs TRBV7-2 and TRBJ1-1; D possibly corresponds to TRBD1 (5 bases). V was cut by 5 bases and J by 4 bases, with 14 bases left in between. This CDR3 is 14 amino acids long. CDR1 and CDR2 (germline): SGHTA, FQGNSA. Here the CDR3 DNA reads TGTGCCAGCAGCGCTCAGGGCCTGGGCACTGAAGCTTTCTTT. The encoded protein is CASSAQGLGTEAFF. Full variable domain (outside the CDR3, taken from reference TRBV7-2 and TRBJ1-1): GAGVSQSPSNKVTEKGKDVELRCDPISGHTALYWYRQSLGQGLEFLIYFQGNSAPDKSGLPSDRFSAERTGGSVSTLTIQRTQQEDSAVYLCASSAQGLGTEAFFGQGTRLTVV.

The genes are TRBV9 and TRBJ2-5, with 9 bases matching TRBD2. J lost 5 bases, V lost 7 bases, and 12 bases had no gene match. CDR3 size: 15 residues. CDR1 is SGDLS, CDR2 YYNGEE, per germline. CDR3 region: CASSRLSGSRETQYF. The CDR3 DNA is TGTGCCAGCTCGAGACTTAGCGGGAGTAGGGAGACCCAGTACTTC.

This clone was found a few times. The rearrangement links TRBV15 to TRBJ2-5; TRBD2 is a possible D gene (6 bases). The V gene lost 5 bases and the J gene lost 0 bases, with 13 bases spanning the gap. This CDR3 comprises 15 residues. The germline CDR1 and CDR2 sequences are LNHNV and YYDKDF (reference sequence). CDR3: CATSERGTYQETQYF. The CDR3 DNA sequence: TGTGCCACCAGCGAACGGGGGACTTACCAAGAGACCCAGTACTTC.

The rearrangement links TRBV28 to TRBJ2-6, with a weak D call TRBD1 (6 bases). V dropped 1 base and J dropped 2 bases, with 24 bases sitting between them. Germline lookup yields CDR1 MDHEN and CDR2 SYDVKM. This CDR3 has 21 amino acids. The CDR3 reads CASSLLFVGSRGIAGANVLTF. CDR3 nucleotide sequence: TGTGCCAGCAGTTTATTATTTGTCGGGTCCAGGGGAATCGCTGGGGCCAACGTCCTGACTTTC.

The chain is built from TRBV7-2 and TRBJ1-6; no definite D call. Per germline, CDR1 SGHTA and CDR2 FQGNSA. V lost 3 bases and J lost 8, with 11 bases in between. The CDR3 runs to 14 residues. The CDR3 loop is CASSFKGRDSPLHF. DNA of the CDR3: TGTGCCAGCAGCTTTAAAGGGAGAGATTCACCCCTCCACTTT.

The V call is TRBV5-8, the J call TRBJ2-3; 8 bases fit TRBD1. The CDR3 covers 15 residues. CDR1 and CDR2 from the germline V gene are SGHTS and YDEGEE. Losses at the gene ends were 4 bases for V and 4 bases for J; bases not matched to a gene: 8. CDR3 DNA: TGTGCCAGCAGCAGGCGAGGACAGGGCTCAGATACGCAGTATTTT. It specifies CASSRRGQGSDTQYF.

DNA for the CDR3: TGTGCCACCAGCAGGTCCTGGGACAGCCTGAACGAGCAGTACTTC. Protein sequence: CATSRSWDSLNEQYF. The chain employs TRBV15 and TRBJ2-7; TRBD1 aligns across 7 bases. The CDR3 has 15 amino acids. After removal of 3 bases from V and 5 bases from J, the junction contained 10 bases not matched to a gene. CDR1 LNHNV and CDR2 YYDKDF come from the germline V gene (reference sequence).

This rearrangement joins TRBV19 to TRBJ2-5; no definite D call. This CDR3 is 15 amino acids long. Germline V gene data show CDR1 as LNHDA and CDR2 as SQIVND (reference sequence). Trimming stripped 5 bases from V and 0 bases from J, with 13 bases between. The CDR3 DNA is TGTGCCAGTAGTCGCGCCCGATGGTACCAAGAGACCCAGTACTTC. Its translation is CASSRARWYQETQYF. Using reference TRBV19 and TRBJ2-5 for the parts outside the CDR3, the full variable domain is DGGITQSPKYLFRKEGQNVTLSCEQNLNHDAMYWYRQDPGQGLRLIYYSQIVNDFQKGDIAEGYSVSREKKESFPLTVTSAQKNPTAFYLCASSRARWYQETQYFGPGTRLLVL.

The chain recombines TRBV6-1 with TRBJ2-2, with 12 bases matching TRBD2. Germline V gene data show CDR1 as MNHNS and CDR2 as SASEGT. The junction had 4 bases not matched to a gene; V was cut back by 2 bases and J by 3 bases. The CDR3 length is 17 residues. The CDR3 bases are TGTGCCAGCAGTGAATCACTAGCGGGAGGTTACACCGGGGAGCTGTTTTTT. It yields the protein CASSESLAGGYTGELFF.

This clone was seen a single time. In DNA, the CDR3 is TGTGCCAGCAGACCAGCGGGGGGTGGAGAGACCCAGTACTTC. Residues: CASRPAGGGETQYF. This chain links TRBV3-1 (or the pseudogene TRBV3-2) with TRBJ2-5; 9 bases are shared with TRBD2. After removal of 6 bases from V and 4 bases from J, the junction contained 6 bases not matched to a gene. Germline assignment: CDR1 LGHDT and CDR2 YNNKEL (reference sequence). The CDR3 length is 14 residues.

J is TRBJ2-7 and V is TRBV18, with D tentatively TRBD2 (5 bases). This CDR3 spans 16 amino acids. V dropped 2 bases and J dropped 0 bases, with 14 bases sitting between them. Germline-derived CDR1 and CDR2 are KGHSH and LQKENI. The chain's CDR3 is CASSPGLALSSYEQYF. CDR3 nucleotide sequence: TGTGCCAGCTCACCAGGGCTAGCCCTCAGCTCCTACGAGCAGTACTTC.

The table lists this clone with a count of one. The chain is built from TRBV5-6 and TRBJ2-2; 7 nucleotides align to TRBD1. From germline, CDR1 is SGHDT and CDR2 YYEEEE. The CDR3 is 15 amino acids. With 3 bases clipped from V and 4 bases from J, the junction kept 6 bases outside the gene matches. The DNA for the CDR3 is TGTGCCAGCAGCTCGACAGGGAAGCGCACCGGGGAGCTGTTTTTT. Its translation: CASSSTGKRTGELFF.

V is TRBV28 and J is TRBJ1-1, with 7 positions matching TRBD1. The CDR3 has 14 residues. In germline, CDR1 is MDHEN, CDR2 SYDVKM. The V segment lost 5 bases and the J segment 3 bases; nucleotides outside the gene matches: 6. The CDR3 is CASSLQGRHTEAFF. In nucleotides, the CDR3 is TGTGCCAGCAGTCTACAGGGGAGACACACTGAAGCTTTCTTT.

The chain employs TRBV11-2 and TRBJ2-1; 12 nucleotides agree with TRBD2. There are 15 residues in the CDR3. V shed 5 bases and J 7 bases; nucleotides not matched to a gene: 6. Germline V CDR1 and CDR2: SGHAT, FQNNGV. The CDR3 nucleotides read TGTGCCAGCAGCATCGGACTAGCGGGACTTAATGAGCAGTTCTTC. This codes for CASSIGLAGLNEQFF.

The chain carries TRBV2 and TRBJ1-4; tentatively, D is TRBD1 (6 bases). Germline lookup yields CDR1 SNHLY and CDR2 FYNNEI. The CDR3 contains 15 residues. V dropped 6 bases and J dropped 4 bases, with 15 bases sitting between them. CDR3 sequence reads: CASRTGHRYNEKLFF. In DNA, the CDR3 is TGTGCCAGCAGGACGGGACATCGATATAATGAAAAACTGTTTTTT.

The DNA of the CDR3 is TGTGCCAGCAGGGGTACTAGCGGGATCAACGAGCAGTACTTC. This encodes CASRGTSGINEQYF. The rearrangement links TRBV7-2 to TRBJ2-7, with 10 bases aligning to TRBD2. V was clipped by 6 bases and J by 5 bases; unmatched bases: 7. CDR1 is SGHTA, CDR2 FQGNSA, per germline. This CDR3 is built from 14 residues.

This chain joins TRBV7-9 and TRBJ2-5; D perhaps matches TRBD1 (6 bases). Germline CDR1 reads SEHNR; CDR2 reads FQNEAQ (reference sequence). The CDR3 loop spans 16 amino acids. V lost 4 bases, J lost 5 bases, and 20 bases lay in between. This CDR3 reads CASSWGRQATQETQYF. CDR3 in DNA: TGTGCCAGCAGCTGGGGGAGACAGGCCACCCAGGAGACCCAGTACTTC.

The chain carries TRBV5-6 and TRBJ2-2, with TRBD1 matching over 7 bases. Germline CDR1 and CDR2: SGHDT and YYEEEE. The V gene end was trimmed by 4 bases and the J gene end by 3 bases; junction bases not matched to a gene: 9. The CDR3 loop spans 16 amino acids. The CDR3 reads CASSLRDRDDTGELFF. CDR3 sequence (DNA): TGTGCCAGCAGCCTCCGGGACAGAGACGACACCGGGGAGCTGTTTTTT.

V usage is TRBV9 and J usage is TRBJ2-1, with D possibly being TRBD2 (7 bases). V gave up 0 bases and J gave up 6 bases, with 16 bases separating them. The CDR3 contains 16 residues. CDR1 and CDR2 (germline): SGDLS, YYNGEE. Here the CDR3 DNA reads TGTGCCAGCAGCGTAGAGGGGGGAGGGAGCGGCAATGAGCAGTTCTTC. It codes for CASSVEGGGSGNEQFF.

J is TRBJ2-7 and V is TRBV4-1; 7 bases match TRBD1. Germline CDR1 reads MGHRA; CDR2 reads YSYEKL. The CDR3 length is 15 residues. V was clipped by 3 bases and J by 1 base; unmatched bases: 6. Here the CDR3 reads CASSHNRGASYEQYF. CDR3 coding DNA: TGCGCCAGCAGCCACAACAGGGGAGCATCCTACGAGCAGTACTTC.

The J gene is TRBJ2-7, the V gene TRBV5-1; perhaps TRBD1 as D (6 bases). Trimming took 4 bases from V and 0 from J, leaving 11 bases between them. The V gene's germline CDR1 is SGHRS and CDR2 YFSETQ. The CDR3 has 14 amino acids. Here the CDR3 DNA reads TGCGCCAGCAGCCCGGGACAAAGCTCCTACGAGCAGTACTTC. This codes for CASSPGQSSYEQYF.

This clone was counted a single time. J is TRBJ2-3 and V is TRBV2; D unresolved. CDR1 and CDR2 (germline): SNHLY, FYNNEI. V gave up 11 bases and J gave up 2 bases, with 11 bases separating them. The CDR3 runs to 12 residues. The CDR3 nucleotides are TGTGCCGGCGCAGAGGACACAGATACGCAGTATTTT. Protein product: CAGAEDTDTQYF. The full variable domain, completed using reference TRBV2 and TRBJ2-3, is EPEVTQTPSHQVTQMGQEVILRCVPISNHLYFYWYRQILGQKVEFLVSFYNNEISEKSEIFDDQFSVERPDGSNFTLKIRSTKLEDSAMYFCAGAEDTDTQYFGPGTRLTVL.

This chain links TRBV19 with TRBJ1-2; 9 positions match TRBD1. The CDR3 runs 16 residues. J was trimmed by 1 base and V by 4 bases; bases with no gene match: 7. The germline gives CDR1 LNHDA, CDR2 SQIVND (reference sequence). The CDR3 DNA sequence: TGTGCCAGTAGTACCTTGACAGGGGGAGATAACTATGGCTACACCTTC. It encodes CASSTLTGGDNYGYTF.

V gene TRBV20-1 combines with J gene TRBJ2-5, with 9 bases fitting TRBD2. Germline V CDR1 and CDR2: DFQATT, SNEGSKA (reference sequence). The CDR3 loop spans 13 amino acids. Germline trimming cut 3 bases from V and 5 bases from J; bases unmatched to any gene: 4. In DNA, the CDR3 is TGCAGTGCTAGTATTAGCGGGGGTGAGACCCAGTACTTC. This sequence encodes CSASISGGETQYF.

The V call is TRBV6-5, the J call TRBJ1-4; D is perhaps TRBD1 (5 bases). Trimming cost V 0 bases and J 7 bases, with 9 bases left between them. CDR1 and CDR2 from the germline V gene are MNHEY and SVGAGI. This CDR3 is 14 amino acids long. The DNA of the CDR3 is TGTGCCAGCAGTTACTCTCCGACAGTTGAAAAACTGTTTTTT. Translating gives CASSYSPTVEKLFF.

The chain recombines TRBV3-1 (or the pseudogene TRBV3-2) with TRBJ2-5; the match to TRBD2 covers 14 bases. The CDR3 covers 16 residues. Per germline, CDR1 LGHDT and CDR2 YNNKEL (reference sequence). The trim removed 4 bases at V and 1 base at J, leaving 2 bases unmatched. CDR3 sequence (DNA): TGTGCCAGCAGCCCCGGGACTAGCGGGAGCCAAGAGACCCAGTACTTC. Translating it yields CASSPGTSGSQETQYF.

V is TRBV4-1 and J is TRBJ2-7; a possible D gene is TRBD1 (6 bases). Germline CDR1 is MGHRA and CDR2 is YSYEKL. V lost 2 bases and J lost 3, with 11 bases in between. This CDR3 is built from 14 residues. CDR3 sequence (DNA): TGCGCCAGCAGCCAAAAGACAGGAGTCTACGAGCAGTACTTC. Translating it yields CASSQKTGVYEQYF.

The gene calls are TRBV11-3 and TRBJ2-2; D not certain. V was pared by 1 base and J by 2 bases, with 11 bases between. The CDR3 totals 16 residues. Germline assignment: CDR1 SGHNT and CDR2 YENEEA. CDR3 region: CASSLGGRTNTGELFF. The DNA for the CDR3 is TGTGCCAGCAGCTTAGGTGGCCGAACAAACACCGGGGAGCTGTTTTTT.

The rearrangement uses TRBV9 and TRBJ1-1, with unresolved D. The CDR3 extends over 15 amino acids. V gave up 4 bases and J gave up 4 bases, with 17 bases separating them. Per germline, CDR1 SGDLS and CDR2 YYNGEE. CDR3 nucleotide sequence: TGTGCCAGCAGCCCTGGACTCCTGGAGGGCACTGAAGCTTTCTTT. Its protein is CASSPGLLEGTEAFF.